This T cell receptor (beta chain) was observed in a study of blood T cell repertoires in COVID-19. Whole-study context: Acute and convalescent COVID-19 samples came from the United States, Italy and Spain. The analysed material was cDNA or gDNA that came from T cells, B-cell-depleted T cells, or PBMCs.

In the authors' workflow: Amplified reference gene primers provided the basis for estimating nucleated cell counts. Sequencing used immunoSEQ multiplex PCR; TCRdb keeps in-frame clones, though not all of them. V and J calls plus clone size are reproduced from that table; the DNA served to infer D and trimming. Among under 350,000 clones listed, almost 85% were seen once. The CDR3 has 13 amino acids. Trimming took off 2 bases at V and 5 bases at J, with 12 bases between the two ends. Looked up from germline, CDR1 is GTSNPN and CDR2 is SVGIG (reference sequence). This TCR derives from a human donor in a cohort sampled during active COVID-19. What was sequenced was peripheral blood. The V gene is TRBV30, the J gene TRBJ1-2; D is ambiguous. The CDR3 sequence: CAWSPDIRYGYTF. The CDR3 nucleotides read TGTGCCTGGAGTCCAGACATTCGTTATGGCTACACCTTC.